A single T cell receptor beta chain is shown here with its context. Clones were read by immunoSEQ multiplex PCR, and TCRdb kept only the in-frame ones, dropping some. The profile shows tens of thousands of clones, around 86% of them singletons. This entry belongs to a study of OX40 agonist ivuxolimab in advanced cancers. V dropped 0 bases and J dropped 5 bases, with 11 bases sitting between them. Germline V gene data show CDR1 as SEHNR and CDR2 as FQNEAQ (reference sequence). This CDR3 spans 14 amino acids. The receptor was isolated from an adult with an advanced solid tumor such as melanoma, head and neck, liver or kidney cancer. The chain combines TRBV7-9 with TRBJ2-7; D tentatively reads TRBD1 or TRBD2 (5 bases each). Specimen: CD4+ or CD8+ T cells sorted from blood, collected in a trial of the OX40 agonist ivuxolimab. This CDR3 is CASSLAGRENEQYF. The CDR3 DNA follows: TGTGCCAGCAGCTTAGCGGGCAGGGAGAACGAGCAGTACTTC. The variable domain in full, completed from reference TRBV7-9 and TRBJ2-7, reads DTGVSQNPRHKITKRGQNVTFRCDPISEHNRLYWYRQTLGQGPEFLTYFQNEAQLEKSRLLSDRFSAERPKGSFSTLEIQRTEQGDSAMYLCASSLAGRENEQYFGPGTRLTVT.